A selection of T cell receptor beta chains follows, all from one sample in a study of PD-1 blockade in classical Hodgkin lymphoma. TCRdb keeps only in-frame clones here, not all; method: immunoSEQ multiplex PCR. The sample shows under 75,000 clones, approximately 90% of them seen only once. The source was peripheral blood mononuclear cells (PBMCs), collected before the second cycle of nivolumab. The receptors come from a human donor with classical Hodgkin lymphoma. Each CDR3 is given with its conserved first and last residue. The D gene is left open where the match is weak. Expanded clones get a size class; other rows say once, few or many, or leave the size out.

d_gene	abundance	v_gene	j_gene	CDR3nt	CDR3aa
TRBD1	-	TRBV6-5	TRBJ1-5	TGTGCCAGCAGTTACTCCTGGACAGGCCCTAATCAGCCCCAGCATTTT	CASSYSWTGPNQPQHF
TRBD2	-	TRBV5-1	TRBJ2-1	TGCGCCAGCAGCTTGGGTAGCGGGGGGGCCGCCGAGCAGTTCTTC	CASSLGSGGAAEQFF
-	-	TRBV5-1	TRBJ1-6	TGCGCCAGCAGCTTGCAAGTAGATAATAATTCACCCCTCCACTTT	CASSLQVDNNSPLHF
-	-	TRBV18	TRBJ1-5	TGTGCCAGCTCACTGGACTATAGCAATCAGCCCCAGCATTTT	CASSLDYSNQPQHF
-	-	TRBV5-1	TRBJ2-2	TGCGCCAGCAGCAACAGGGTTTCGAACACCGGGGAGCTGTTTTTT	CASSNRVSNTGELFF
TRBD1	-	TRBV30	TRBJ1-5	TGTGCCTGGAGCCTGGCAGGGGGCGGGGGGGGCAATCAGCCCCAGCATTTT	CAWSLAGGGGGNQPQHF
TRBD2	-	TRBV19	TRBJ2-2	TGTGCCAGTAGGATAGCGGGGGGGGACACCGGGGAGCTGTTTTTT	CASRIAGGDTGELFF
-	-	TRBV27	TRBJ1-2	TGTGCCAGCAGTTTACGGGGATCCGGTGGCTACACCTTC	CASSLRGSGGYTF
TRBD1	-	TRBV5-1	TRBJ2-1	TGCGCCAGCAGCCAAGGGACAGGGTCCCCTGGGGTGGGCGAGCAGTTCTTC	CASSQGTGSPGVGEQFF
TRBD2	-	TRBV5-1	TRBJ2-5	TGCGCCAGCATCCTGACTAGCGGGGGTGGAGAGACCCAGTACTTC	CASILTSGGGETQYF
-	-	TRBV5-1	TRBJ2-1	TGCGCCAGCAGCTTGGCCCAATCCTACAATGAGCAGTTCTTC	CASSLAQSYNEQFF
-	-	TRBV9	TRBJ2-7	TGTGCCAGCAGCGTAGCTTCAGGAGGGGGCGAGCAGTACTTC	CASSVASGGGEQYF
-	-	TRBV11-2	TRBJ2-7	TGTGCCAGCAGCTACGCCGGGTACGAGCAGTACTTC	CASSYAGYEQYF
-	-	TRBV5-1	TRBJ1-1	TGCGCCAGCAGCTTGCAGGCAAAAGCTATCACGGAGGCTTTCTTT	CASSLQAKAITEAFF
-	-	TRBV5-1	TRBJ2-6	TGCGCCAGTTCCGGGACACCACTCTCTGGGGCCAACGTCCTGACTTTC	CASSGTPLSGANVLTF
-	-	TRBV5-1	TRBJ1-1	TGCGCCAGCAGCTTGGGACAGTCGAACACTGAAGCTTTCTTT	CASSLGQSNTEAFF
TRBD1	-	TRBV6-6	TRBJ2-7	TGTGCCAGCAGCCTCGGGACAGGGTTTTACGAGCAGTACTTC	CASSLGTGFYEQYF
-	-	TRBV25-1	TRBJ1-4	TGTGCCAGCAGTCCCCGGCCATCCGGGGGGGAAAAACTGTTTTTT	CASSPRPSGGEKLFF
TRBD1	few	TRBV5-1	TRBJ1-2	TGCGCCAGCAGCTTGGGGACAGGCAGCCCGAGGGACTATGGCTACACCTTC	CASSLGTGSPRDYGYTF
TRBD1	-	TRBV28	TRBJ2-1	TGTGCCAGCAGTGACAGGGGGTCAAATGAGCAGTTCTTC	CASSDRGSNEQFF
-	-	TRBV5-1	TRBJ1-5	TGCGCCAGCAGCTTGGAAGGCGGCCGCAATCAGCCCCAGCATTTT	CASSLEGGRNQPQHF
-	-	TRBV12-5	TRBJ1-6	TGTGCTAGTGCACTGGACAGTAACGGGAATTCACCCCTCCACTTT	CASALDSNGNSPLHF
-	-	TRBV15	TRBJ1-1	TGTGCCACCAGCCCCCGTGCGGAGAACACTGAAGCTTTCTTT	CATSPRAENTEAFF
-	-	TRBV5-1	TRBJ2-5	TGCGCCAGCAGCTTGGAAGGCCCGCATCAGTACTTC	CASSLEGPHQYF
-	-	TRBV5-1	TRBJ1-4	TGCGCCAGCACCCTGGGGGCAGCTGGCGGTGAAAAACTGTTTTTT	CASTLGAAGGEKLFF
TRBD1	-	TRBV5-1	TRBJ2-4	TGCGCCAGCAGCTTTACAGGGGGCGGAGGAAACATTCAGTACTTC	CASSFTGGGGNIQYF
-	-	TRBV10-3	TRBJ1-1	TGCGCCGGCCTTGAAGCTTTCTTT	CAGLEAFF
-	few	TRBV28	TRBJ2-7	TGTGCCAGCAGTCCCCCAAGGGACGAGCAGTACTTC	CASSPPRDEQYF
-	-	TRBV5-1	TRBJ2-2	TGCGCCAGCACCCTGATGGGGAATCCGAACACCGGGGAGCTGTTTTTT	CASTLMGNPNTGELFF
TRBD1	few	TRBV5-1	TRBJ2-3	TGCGCCAGCAGCTTGGGACAGGGGGGCACAGATACGCAGTATTTT	CASSLGQGGTDTQYF